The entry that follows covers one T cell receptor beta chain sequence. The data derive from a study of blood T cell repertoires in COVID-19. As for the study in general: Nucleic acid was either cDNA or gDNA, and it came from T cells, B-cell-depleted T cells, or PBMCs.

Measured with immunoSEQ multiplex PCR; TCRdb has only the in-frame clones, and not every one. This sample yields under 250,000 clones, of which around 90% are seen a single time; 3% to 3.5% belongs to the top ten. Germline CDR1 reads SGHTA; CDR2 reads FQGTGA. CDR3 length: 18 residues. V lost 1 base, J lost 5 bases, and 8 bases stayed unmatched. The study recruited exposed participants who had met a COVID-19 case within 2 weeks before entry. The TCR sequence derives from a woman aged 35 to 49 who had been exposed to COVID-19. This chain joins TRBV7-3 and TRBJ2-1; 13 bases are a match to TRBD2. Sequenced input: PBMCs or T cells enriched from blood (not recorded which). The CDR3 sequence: CASSLMGPGLAGDNEQFF. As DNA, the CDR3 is TGTGCCAGCAGCTTAATGGGTCCTGGACTAGCGGGGGACAATGAGCAGTTCTTC.